A single sample gave rise to the 9 T cell receptor beta chains below, sequenced in a study of CD8 T cells in ankylosing spondylitis. TCRdb analysed the 5' RACE reads with MiXCR anew, one entry per CDR3 protein. The sample yields some 840,000 distinct CDR3 sequences, about 10% seen once. These receptors lack a known antigen. Study results and caveats: Ankylosing spondylitis blood appeared to carry a characteristic TCR beta motif of roughly eight highly homologous variants.

The sequencing input was blood, either unsorted or a sorted T cell fraction (not recorded which). These receptors were collected from a male donor with ankylosing spondylitis.

This chain connects TRBV20-1 to TRBJ2-1; TRBD2 matches 8 bases. The V and J ends lost 0 bases and 10 bases, in that order; junction bases with no gene match: 8. CDR3 length: 14 residues. The germline V gene encodes CDR1 DFQATT and CDR2 SNEGSKA (reference sequence). CDR3 DNA sequence: TGCAGTGCTAGAGAAGTCGGGAGGGCAAAGGAGCAGTTCTTC. Encoded protein: CSAREVGRAKEQFF.

This clonotype turned up a few times. The rearrangement links TRBV7-2 to TRBJ2-1, with D maybe TRBD1 (6 bases). The germline V and J ends were trimmed by 0 bases and 7 bases, with 10 bases remaining between them. Germline CDR1 and CDR2: SGHTA and FQGNSA. The CDR3 contains 14 residues. The CDR3 loop is CASSLAFGQNEQFF. For the CDR3, the DNA is TGTGCCAGCAGCTTAGCGTTCGGACAGAATGAGCAGTTCTTC.

The chain joins TRBV10-3 to TRBJ2-3; perhaps TRBD2 as D (5 bases). This CDR3 has 16 amino acids. Trimming took off 0 bases at V and 0 bases at J, with 10 bases between the two ends. The germline CDR1 and CDR2 sequences are ENHRY and SYGVKD. The CDR3 DNA reads as TGTGCCATCAGTGAGTCCGTAGCGACGAGCACAGATACGCAGTATTTT. Residues: CAISESVATSTDTQYF.

The sample holds a few counts of this clonotype. The chain links TRBV20-1 to TRBJ1-1, with D uncertain. CDR3 length: 15 residues. V was cut by 2 bases and J by 1 base, with 14 bases left in between. CDR1 and CDR2 (germline): DFQATT, SNEGSKA (reference sequence). The CDR3 spells CSARNPGKGNTEAFF. The CDR3 DNA reads as TGCAGTGCTAGAAACCCCGGGAAGGGGAACACTGAAGCTTTCTTT.

This clonotype came up many times. The J gene is TRBJ2-1, the V gene TRBV4-2, with TRBD2 matching 9 bases. V was pared by 0 bases and J by 9 bases, with 15 bases of the junction left unmatched. Germline CDR1 LGHNA, CDR2 YNFKEQ. This CDR3 has 18 residues. The DNA for the CDR3 is TGTGCCAGCAGCCAAGAGATGCGGGCGGGAGGGCCTTTGGGTGAGCAGTTCTTC. This encodes CASSQEMRAGGPLGEQFF.

The CDR3 DNA reads as TGCAGCGTGGAGGGGAGTCTTAGCACAGATACGCAGTATTTT. This translates into CSVEGSLSTDTQYF. The chain employs TRBV29-1 and TRBJ2-3; the D gene is possibly TRBD2 (6 bases). From germline, CDR1 is SQVTM and CDR2 ANQGSEA. The CDR3 has 14 residues. Between the trimmed V and J ends, which lost 6 bases and 0 bases, there was a span of 13 bases.

In DNA form, the CDR3 reads TGCAGTGCTCTATCCCCCCGGGACGGATCCTACGAGCAGTACTTC. The encoded protein is CSALSPRDGSYEQYF. V usage is TRBV20-1 and J usage is TRBJ2-7; D may be TRBD1 or TRBD2 (5 bases each). The CDR3 totals 15 residues. The germline V gene encodes CDR1 DFQATT and CDR2 SNEGSKA (reference sequence). V shed 5 bases and J shed 1 base, with 18 bases lying between them.

This clonotype was observed a handful of times. The chain recombines TRBV7-2 with TRBJ2-3, with a weak D call TRBD1 (5 bases). Trimming pared 1 base from V and 2 bases from J, leaving 13 bases between. The CDR3 totals 16 residues. Germline V gene data show CDR1 as SGHTA and CDR2 as FQGNSA. This chain's CDR3 is CASSLGARQPTDTQYF. The CDR3 DNA reads as TGTGCCAGCAGCTTAGGGGCGAGACAGCCCACAGATACGCAGTATTTT.

This clonotype was detected many times. The CDR3 DNA follows: TGTGCCAGCAGTTTATTCTTCCGCGGAGGGCCTAATGAAAAACTGTTTTTT. Residues: CASSLFFRGGPNEKLFF. The genes are TRBV27 and TRBJ1-4, with D uncertain. The CDR3 has 17 residues. V dropped 1 base and J dropped 3 bases, with 15 bases sitting between them. Germline values: CDR1 MNHEY, CDR2 SMNVEV (reference sequence).